The 13 T cell receptor beta chains given below trace back to one sample, sequenced in a study of T cell responses to AZD1222 COVID-19 vaccine. The method was immunoSEQ multiplex PCR; TCRdb's version includes in-frame clones alone and lacks a portion of them. The data hold 120,000 to 150,000 clones, with just over 90% observed a single time. Sequenced here: peripheral blood, sampled on day 0 of AZD1222 vaccination. The receptor source for this set is an adult in good health.

The genes are TRBV5-1 and TRBJ2-7, with 10 bases that match TRBD1. Germline loops: CDR1 SGHRS, CDR2 YFSETQ. This CDR3 is built from 16 residues. With V trimmed by 0 bases and J by 0 bases, 3 bases remained unmatched. CDR3: CASSLEGQGSSYEQYF. The CDR3 region has the DNA TGCGCCAGCAGCTTGGAGGGACAGGGGTCCTCCTACGAGCAGTACTTC.

This sequence joins TRBV18 and TRBJ1-2; TRBD1 matches 8 bases. CDR3 length: 14 residues. The V and J ends lost 3 bases and 2 bases, in that order; junction bases with no gene match: 2. Germline CDR1 is KGHSH and CDR2 is LQKENI. CDR3 loop: CASSPRDRNYGYTF. CDR3 DNA: TGTGCCAGCTCACCCCGGGACAGGAACTATGGCTACACCTTC.

This chain joins TRBV7-2 and TRBJ1-5, with D possibly TRBD1 on 5 matching bases. This CDR3 comprises 17 residues. V was cut by 3 bases and J by 7 bases, with 22 bases left in between. Germline V gives CDR1 SGHTA, CDR2 FQGNSA. The CDR3 region has the DNA TGTGCCAGCAGCTTCGGTCAGGGACCGACTATTGCGCAGCCCCAGCATTTT. Translating it yields CASSFGQGPTIAQPQHF. The full variable domain, rest sourced from reference TRBV7-2 and TRBJ1-5, is GAGVSQSPSNKVTEKGKDVELRCDPISGHTALYWYRQSLGQGLEFLIYFQGNSAPDKSGLPSDRFSAERTGGSVSTLTIQRTQQEDSAVYLCASSFGQGPTIAQPQHFGDGTRLSIL.

In nucleotides, the CDR3 is TGCGCCAGCAGCTTGGAGTCTAGCACAGATACGCAGTATTTT. Residues: CASSLESSTDTQYF. This chain uses TRBV5-1 with TRBJ2-3, with D unclear. Germline V gene lookup returns CDR1 SGHRS and CDR2 YFSETQ. The CDR3 runs to 14 residues. V shed 0 bases and J shed 0 bases, with 5 bases lying between them.

The rearrangement links TRBV7-9 to TRBJ1-2; TRBD1 is a possible D gene (5 bases). CDR1 is SEHNR and CDR2 is FQNEAQ in the germline V gene (reference sequence). The CDR3 contains 14 residues. Trimming shortened V by 5 bases and J by 8 bases, and 18 bases separated the two germline ends. The CDR3: CASSTRDGRRGYTF. CDR3 nucleotide sequence: TGTGCCAGCAGCACTCGGGACGGCCGGCGCGGCTACACCTTC.

V usage is TRBV18 and J usage is TRBJ2-7; 9 nucleotides line up with TRBD1. Germline values: CDR1 KGHSH, CDR2 LQKENI. This CDR3 has 14 residues. The J segment lost 2 bases and the V segment lost 6 bases, leaving 5 bases of the junction unmatched. The CDR3 region has the DNA TGTGCCAGCTCGACAGGGGGTGTACCCTACGAGCAGTACTTC. Its translation is CASSTGGVPYEQYF.

CDR3 amino acids: CASSLALAGSCNEQFF. The CDR3 coding sequence is TGTGCCAGCAGCTTAGCCCTAGCGGGTAGCTGCAATGAGCAGTTCTTC. The V gene is TRBV7-9, the J gene TRBJ2-1, with 8 bases lining up with TRBD2. This CDR3 comprises 16 residues. CDR1 and CDR2 from the germline V gene are SEHNR and FQNEAQ (reference sequence). Trimming at V came to 0 bases and at J to 6 bases, leaving 7 bases not matched to a gene.

The V gene is TRBV20-1, the J gene TRBJ2-3; the D is unclear. Trimming stripped 7 bases from V and 7 bases from J, with 12 bases between. Germline V gene lookup returns CDR1 DFQATT and CDR2 SNEGSKA (reference sequence). The CDR3 has 11 residues. CDR3 amino acids: CSVWFVNTQYF. The CDR3 nucleotides read TGCAGTGTGTGGTTCGTAAATACGCAGTATTTT.

This clone occurred a few times. This chain links TRBV25-1 with TRBJ2-1, with TRBD1 as a possible D gene (7 bases). The CDR3 is made up of 16 amino acids. Germline loops: CDR1 MGHDK, CDR2 SYGVNS. Trimming pared 2 bases from V and 6 bases from J, leaving 17 bases between. The CDR3 sequence: CASSEAGQGVRNEQFF. CDR3 in DNA: TGTGCCAGCAGTGAAGCGGGGCAGGGGGTTCGCAATGAGCAGTTCTTC.

This clone was seen more than once but under ten times. The V and J genes are TRBV12-3 or TRBV12-4 and TRBJ1-2; 7 positions agree with TRBD1. The CDR3 is 13 residues long. The V segment lost 6 bases and the J segment 4 bases; nucleotides outside the gene matches: 5. CDR3 in DNA: TGTGCCAGCAGCCCGGGACAGTTCTATGGCTACACCTTC. Its translation is CASSPGQFYGYTF.

The rearrangement joins TRBV7-2 to TRBJ2-3, with D unclear. The germline CDR1 and CDR2 sequences are SGHTA and FQGNSA. V was trimmed by 4 bases and J by 2 bases, leaving 7 bases between them. This CDR3 has 13 amino acids. The CDR3 loop is CASSSPNTDTQYF. The CDR3 region has the DNA TGTGCCAGCAGCTCCCCAAACACAGATACGCAGTATTTT.

The genes are TRBV5-4 and TRBJ1-2; D is undetermined. V gave up 2 bases and J gave up 4 bases, with 15 bases separating them. Per the germline V gene, CDR1 is SGHNT and CDR2 is YYREEE (reference sequence). The CDR3 is 15 residues long. The CDR3 bases are TGTGCCAGCAGCTTCGACGGGGTTGCCCGCTATGGCTACACCTTC. Encoded protein: CASSFDGVARYGYTF.

The chain combines TRBV5-1 with TRBJ1-1; D may be TRBD1 (6 bases). This CDR3 spans 14 amino acids. Looked up from germline, CDR1 is SGHRS and CDR2 is YFSETQ. Between the trimmed V and J ends, which lost 0 bases and 4 bases, there was a span of 10 bases. Written as DNA, the CDR3 is TGCGCCAGCAGCTTGGGGGCAGGGGCCACTGAAGCTTTCTTT. Translation gives CASSLGAGATEAFF.